The T cell receptor beta chain described here comes from a study of control samples from healthy donors and cancer patients. CDR3 length equals 13 residues. Germline trimming cut 2 bases from V and 8 bases from J; bases unmatched to any gene: 2. Looked up from germline, CDR1 is KGHSH and CDR2 is LQKENI. The assay was immunoSEQ multiplex PCR, and TCRdb's table has in-frame clones only and misses some. This table has about 180,000 clones, about 92% appearing once. This sequence joins TRBV18 and TRBJ1-1; 10 nucleotides line up with TRBD1. The sequence was collected from a young man in good health. The sequencing input was blood. In nucleotides, the CDR3 is TGTGCCAGCTCACCAGACAGGGGGCAGGAAGCTTTCTTT. Translating gives CASSPDRGQEAFF.